This T cell receptor beta chain was recorded in a study of blood T cell repertoires in COVID-19. Authors' analysis steps: Nucleated cell counts were estimated from reference gene primer amplification. Assay used: immunoSEQ multiplex PCR; TCRdb lists only in-frame clones, some missing. V and J calls and clone size come straight from that table; D and trimming were deduced from the DNA. This table has roughly 230,000 clones, 80% to 85% appearing once. Germline CDR1 LNHDA, CDR2 SQIVND (reference sequence). CDR3 length: 16 residues. V was cut by 5 bases and J by 5 bases, with 21 bases left in between. This sequence originates from a man in his fifties with active or convalescent COVID-19. Sequencing was done on a sample of peripheral blood. The rearrangement uses TRBV19 and TRBJ1-2; a possible D gene is TRBD1 (5 bases). The CDR3 nucleotides read TGTGCCAGTAGTCCCGCGGGGGACGTTGGTCGGTATGGCTACACCTTC. Protein sequence: CASSPAGDVGRYGYTF.